Here is one T cell receptor (beta chain) with its context. What it recognizes is unknown. TCRdb used MiXCR to reprocess the PCR reads, holding one entry per CDR3 protein. The sample shows around 470,000 distinct CDR3 sequences, 20% to 25% of them seen only once. The CDR3 spans 15 residues. The V gene lost 3 bases and the J gene lost 0 bases, with 10 bases spanning the gap. Germline V gene sequence: CDR1 LNHDA, CDR2 SQIVND (reference sequence). This entry is derived from a study of molecular identifiers for immune sequencing clone quantification. Across the whole study: Naive CD8 cell RNA, from roughly 20,000 or 100,000 cells, was split five ways in replicates, with four sequenced. Study-wide findings and caveats: Sharing of a barcode by identical TCR molecules could cause highly expanded clone sizes to be underestimated.

Construction of naive CD8 libraries employed about 19,000 to 1,000,000 sorted cells together with 10%, 30% or 50% RNA. The chain has TRBV19 and TRBJ2-3; D is undetermined. Sequenced sample: naive CD8+ T cells from blood, with Jurkat cell RNA spiked in. This sample's subset: FACS-sorted CD8+CD4-CCR7+CD45RA+ naive T cells. The sequence was collected from a human donor in good health. Some libraries in this study had Jurkat cell RNA spiked in. CDR3 in DNA: TGTGCCAGTAGTATCGGGCTAACTAGCACAGATACGCAGTATTTT. This codes for CASSIGLTSTDTQYF.